This is a list of T cell receptor beta chains from one sample in a study of blood T cell repertoires in COVID-19. TCRdb's copy holds only in-frame clones and misses some; the assay was immunoSEQ multiplex PCR. The sample includes around 94,000 clones, about 91% of them seen just once. The source material was peripheral blood. The receptors were sampled from a man between 18 and 35 years old with acute or convalescent COVID-19. Both conserved end residues are part of each CDR3. For some rows the clone size is stated as once, few or many, or as a class when expanded; others skip it.

CDR3 length: 13; J gene: TRBJ1-1; clone size: -; V gene: TRBV29-1; CDR3 protein: CSVTGATNTEAFF
CDR3 length: 16; J gene: TRBJ1-2; clone size: -; V gene: TRBV5-4; CDR3 protein: CASSPPSGQGLYGYTF
CDR3 length: 15; J gene: TRBJ2-5; clone size: once; V gene: TRBV19; CDR3 protein: CASSQTGGIGETQYF
CDR3 length: 17; J gene: TRBJ1-1; clone size: -; V gene: TRBV5-1; CDR3 protein: CASSSPRGQPAGTEAFF
CDR3 length: 14; J gene: TRBJ2-7; clone size: -; V gene: TRBV3-1/TRBV3-2; CDR3 protein: CASRPDRGTGEQYF
CDR3 length: 13; J gene: TRBJ1-2; clone size: -; V gene: TRBV24-1; CDR3 protein: CATSGPRTGRYTF
CDR3 length: 13; J gene: TRBJ1-1; clone size: -; V gene: TRBV19; CDR3 protein: CASRLMTDTEAFF
CDR3 length: 16; J gene: TRBJ2-2; clone size: -; V gene: TRBV18; CDR3 protein: CASSPRSKGETGELFF
CDR3 length: 15; J gene: TRBJ2-3; clone size: -; V gene: TRBV6-5; CDR3 protein: CASRLGLAGADTQYF
CDR3 length: 17; J gene: TRBJ2-7; clone size: -; V gene: TRBV5-1; CDR3 protein: CASSLKLAGEIAYEQYF
CDR3 length: 17; J gene: TRBJ1-2; clone size: -; V gene: TRBV5-8; CDR3 protein: CASSLDDRGVSNYGYTF
CDR3 length: 17; J gene: TRBJ2-6; clone size: -; V gene: TRBV2; CDR3 protein: CASSLRTGGPGANVLTF
CDR3 length: 15; J gene: TRBJ2-2; clone size: -; V gene: TRBV7-2; CDR3 protein: CASSPSTGDTGELFF
CDR3 length: 14; J gene: TRBJ1-2; clone size: -; V gene: TRBV7-2; CDR3 protein: CASTLQGPILSYTF
CDR3 length: 14; J gene: TRBJ1-2; clone size: -; V gene: TRBV7-6; CDR3 protein: CASSLGLKNYGYTF
CDR3 length: 15; J gene: TRBJ2-7; clone size: -; V gene: TRBV5-6; CDR3 protein: CASSRLAGDKYEQYF
CDR3 length: 15; J gene: TRBJ2-1; clone size: -; V gene: TRBV24-1; CDR3 protein: CATSDPGQGADEQFF
CDR3 length: 15; J gene: TRBJ2-7; clone size: -; V gene: TRBV19; CDR3 protein: CASSISSGGGYEQYF
CDR3 length: 15; J gene: TRBJ1-2; clone size: -; V gene: TRBV2; CDR3 protein: CASRSRGDTNYGYTF
CDR3 length: 15; J gene: TRBJ2-2; clone size: -; V gene: TRBV5-1; CDR3 protein: CASSSSGRFTGELFF
CDR3 length: 18; J gene: TRBJ2-2; clone size: -; V gene: TRBV7-6; CDR3 protein: CASSLRTSSASNTGELFF
CDR3 length: 15; J gene: TRBJ2-7; clone size: -; V gene: TRBV9; CDR3 protein: CASSARTSGMGEQYF
CDR3 length: 13; J gene: TRBJ2-7; clone size: -; V gene: TRBV4-2; CDR3 protein: CASSQGQDYEQYF
CDR3 length: 16; J gene: TRBJ2-7; clone size: -; V gene: TRBV19; CDR3 protein: CASTPGAAGGPREQYF
CDR3 length: 16; J gene: TRBJ2-3; clone size: once; V gene: TRBV9; CDR3 protein: CASSVAASGGLDTQYF
CDR3 length: 15; J gene: TRBJ2-2; clone size: many; V gene: TRBV6-1; CDR3 protein: CASSELAGNTGELFF
CDR3 length: 14; J gene: TRBJ1-2; clone size: -; V gene: TRBV25-1; CDR3 protein: CASTSIRGKGGYTF
CDR3 length: 13; J gene: TRBJ1-5; clone size: -; V gene: TRBV2; CDR3 protein: CASSGDGNQPQHF
CDR3 length: 14; J gene: TRBJ1-1; clone size: -; V gene: TRBV6-5; CDR3 protein: CASSTDRGGTEAFF
CDR3 length: 13; J gene: TRBJ2-1; clone size: -; V gene: TRBV6-1; CDR3 protein: CASSESGGNEQFF
CDR3 length: 17; J gene: TRBJ2-2; clone size: -; V gene: TRBV11-2; CDR3 protein: CASSLGGTGSSTGELFF
CDR3 length: 15; J gene: TRBJ1-1; clone size: -; V gene: TRBV4-1; CDR3 protein: CASSPWQGGATEAFF
CDR3 length: 11; J gene: TRBJ2-7; clone size: -; V gene: TRBV20-1; CDR3 protein: CSADRGDEQYF
CDR3 length: 14; J gene: TRBJ1-2; clone size: once; V gene: TRBV6-5; CDR3 protein: CASRPQGASYGYTF
CDR3 length: 17; J gene: TRBJ1-5; clone size: -; V gene: TRBV20-1; CDR3 protein: CSASPTLTTGPNQPQHF
CDR3 length: 15; J gene: TRBJ2-7; clone size: -; V gene: TRBV19; CDR3 protein: CASSLAGVQSYEQYF
CDR3 length: 12; J gene: TRBJ2-5; clone size: few; V gene: TRBV29-1; CDR3 protein: CSVATGGETQYF
CDR3 length: 13; J gene: TRBJ1-5; clone size: -; V gene: TRBV18; CDR3 protein: CASSQGSNQPQHF
CDR3 length: 15; J gene: TRBJ2-3; clone size: -; V gene: TRBV5-6; CDR3 protein: CASSPDSASTDTQYF
CDR3 length: 15; J gene: TRBJ1-1; clone size: once; V gene: TRBV27; CDR3 protein: CASSLSQDIRTEAFF
CDR3 length: 15; J gene: TRBJ2-3; clone size: -; V gene: TRBV6-5; CDR3 protein: CASSYSIGGADTQYF
CDR3 length: 10; J gene: TRBJ2-5; clone size: -; V gene: TRBV20-1; CDR3 protein: CSATGETQYF
CDR3 length: 15; J gene: TRBJ1-5; clone size: -; V gene: TRBV3-1/TRBV3-2; CDR3 protein: CASSPTPGSNQPQHF
CDR3 length: 14; J gene: TRBJ2-7; clone size: -; V gene: TRBV14; CDR3 protein: CASSHEGRNYEQYF
CDR3 length: 12; J gene: TRBJ1-2; clone size: -; V gene: TRBV10-3; CDR3 protein: CAISESRYGYTF
CDR3 length: 15; J gene: TRBJ1-2; clone size: -; V gene: TRBV27; CDR3 protein: CASSSPRTGNYGYTF
CDR3 length: 13; J gene: TRBJ2-3; clone size: -; V gene: TRBV5-1; CDR3 protein: CASSSPGTDTQYF
CDR3 length: 14; J gene: TRBJ1-3; clone size: -; V gene: TRBV27; CDR3 protein: CASSFASSGNTIYF
CDR3 length: 15; J gene: TRBJ1-3; clone size: -; V gene: TRBV19; CDR3 protein: CASTVREAAGNTIYF
CDR3 length: 15; J gene: TRBJ1-4; clone size: -; V gene: TRBV27; CDR3 protein: CASSLSGSQGRKLFF
CDR3 length: 13; J gene: TRBJ1-2; clone size: -; V gene: TRBV2; CDR3 protein: CASGDRYNYGYTF
CDR3 length: 16; J gene: TRBJ2-5; clone size: once; V gene: TRBV28; CDR3 protein: CASSSSPTSAQETQYF
CDR3 length: 15; J gene: TRBJ1-1; clone size: -; V gene: TRBV18; CDR3 protein: CASSQIQKENTEAFF
CDR3 length: 14; J gene: TRBJ2-3; clone size: -; V gene: TRBV27; CDR3 protein: CASSAVGGPDTQYF
CDR3 length: 14; J gene: TRBJ2-2; clone size: -; V gene: TRBV7-9; CDR3 protein: CARGGGSNTGELFF
CDR3 length: 16; J gene: TRBJ1-1; clone size: -; V gene: TRBV6-5; CDR3 protein: CASSYTDPGMNTEAFF
CDR3 length: 15; J gene: TRBJ1-4; clone size: -; V gene: TRBV7-9; CDR3 protein: CASSDQTGDNEKLFF
CDR3 length: 16; J gene: TRBJ1-4; clone size: once; V gene: TRBV6-5; CDR3 protein: CASSYARTGGDEKLFF